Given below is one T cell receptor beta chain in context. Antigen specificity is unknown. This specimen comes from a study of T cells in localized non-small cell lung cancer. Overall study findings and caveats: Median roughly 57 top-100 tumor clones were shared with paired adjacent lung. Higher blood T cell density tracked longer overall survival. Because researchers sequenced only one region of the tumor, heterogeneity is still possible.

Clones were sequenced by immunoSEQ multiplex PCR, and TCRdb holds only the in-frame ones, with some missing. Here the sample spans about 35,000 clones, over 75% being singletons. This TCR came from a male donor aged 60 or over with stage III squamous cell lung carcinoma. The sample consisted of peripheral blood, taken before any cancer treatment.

As DNA, the CDR3 is TGCAGCGCCCCCAGAAGCGGGAAATACAATGAGCAGTTCTTC. It codes for CSAPRSGKYNEQFF. J is TRBJ2-1 and V is TRBV29-1; 7 positions match TRBD2. The CDR3 contains 14 residues. Trimming removed 7 bases from V and 4 bases from J; junction bases left unmatched: 10. Germline lookup yields CDR1 SQVTM and CDR2 ANQGSEA.